The rows below give T cell receptor beta chains drawn from one sample of a study of blood T cell repertoires in COVID-19. TCRdb's copy holds only in-frame clones and misses some; the assay was immunoSEQ multiplex PCR. Of 200,000 to 250,000 clones in the sample, around 85% are singletons; the top ten hold under 6.5%. Input material: peripheral blood. The receptors were gathered from a man in his fifties or sixties with acute or convalescent COVID-19. Each CDR3 is given with its conserved first and last residue. Each record gives: CDR3 DNA, CDR3 protein, D gene, J gene, V gene, clone size. D genes are given only for firm matches. For some rows the clone size is stated as once, few or many, or as a class when expanded; others skip it.

TGTGCCAGCAGCCTCGGGAGACTCTACGAGCAGTACTTC | CASSLGRLYEQYF | . | TRBJ2-7 | TRBV28 | .
TGTGCCTGGACTTCCTCCGGGACAGGGTCAGAGACCCAGTACTTC | CAWTSSGTGSETQYF | TRBD1 | TRBJ2-5 | TRBV30 | .
TGTGCCAGCTCACCCCGACTAGCGGGGGACTACGAGCAGTACTTC | CASSPRLAGDYEQYF | TRBD2 | TRBJ2-7 | TRBV18 | once
TGTGCCAGCAGCCAAGGCATAGTAGCCGAAGCTTTCTTT | CASSQGIVAEAFF | . | TRBJ1-1 | TRBV14 | .
TGTGCCAGCAGCTTACAGGTGGACCCTTATGGCTACACCTTC | CASSLQVDPYGYTF | . | TRBJ1-2 | TRBV5-5 | .
TGTGCCAGCAGCTCTACAGACAGGTCCGCACTTGAAGCTTTCTTT | CASSSTDRSALEAFF | . | TRBJ1-1 | TRBV7-9 | .
TGTGCCAGCAGGCGGGACAGCCTTAACTATGGCTACACCTTC | CASRRDSLNYGYTF | TRBD1 | TRBJ1-2 | TRBV28 | .
TGCGCCAGCAGCTTGATGAGTAGCGGGAGGGTCCCCTACGAGCAGTACTTC | CASSLMSSGRVPYEQYF | TRBD2 | TRBJ2-7 | TRBV5-1 | .
TGTGCCAGCAGCCGCAGCGGAGGAGAGGAAAAACTGTTTTTT | CASSRSGGEEKLFF | . | TRBJ1-4 | TRBV6-5 | .
TGTGCCTGGAGGAGGGACAGGAGAACTGAAGCTTTCTTT | CAWRRDRRTEAFF | TRBD1 | TRBJ1-1 | TRBV30 | .